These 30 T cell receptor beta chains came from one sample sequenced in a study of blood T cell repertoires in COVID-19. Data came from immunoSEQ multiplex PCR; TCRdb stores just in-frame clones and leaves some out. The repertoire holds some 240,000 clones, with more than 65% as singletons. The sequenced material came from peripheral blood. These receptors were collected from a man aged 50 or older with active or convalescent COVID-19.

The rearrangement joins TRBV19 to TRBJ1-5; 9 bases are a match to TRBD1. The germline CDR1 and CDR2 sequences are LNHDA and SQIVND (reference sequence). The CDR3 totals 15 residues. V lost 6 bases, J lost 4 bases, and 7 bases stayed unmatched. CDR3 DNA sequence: TGTGCCAGTAGGACACTGACAGGGGGAAATCAGCCCCAGCATTTT. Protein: CASRTLTGGNQPQHF.

As DNA, the CDR3 is TGTGCCAGCAGCCAAGAAAGGGGAGATACGCAGTATTTT. It is translated as CASSQERGDTQYF. V usage is TRBV14 and J usage is TRBJ2-3; D is possibly TRBD1 (5 bases). In germline, CDR1 is SGHDN, CDR2 FVKESK. With 0 bases removed from V and 5 bases from J, the gap between germline ends came to 6 bases. CDR3 length equals 13 residues.

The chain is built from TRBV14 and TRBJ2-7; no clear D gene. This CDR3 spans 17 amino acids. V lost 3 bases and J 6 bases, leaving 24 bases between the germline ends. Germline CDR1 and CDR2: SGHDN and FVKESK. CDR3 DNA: TGTGCCAGCAGCCAGGGCCGGAATCCCACACCCCCTACCGAGCAGTACGTC. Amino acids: CASSQGRNPTPPTEQYV.

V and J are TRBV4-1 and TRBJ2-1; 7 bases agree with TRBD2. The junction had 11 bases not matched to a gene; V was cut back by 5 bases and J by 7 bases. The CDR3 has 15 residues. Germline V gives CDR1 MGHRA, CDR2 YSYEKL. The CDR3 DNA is TGCGCCAGCAGCGAGGCCGAGCGGGATTTAAATGAGCAGTTCTTC. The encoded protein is CASSEAERDLNEQFF.

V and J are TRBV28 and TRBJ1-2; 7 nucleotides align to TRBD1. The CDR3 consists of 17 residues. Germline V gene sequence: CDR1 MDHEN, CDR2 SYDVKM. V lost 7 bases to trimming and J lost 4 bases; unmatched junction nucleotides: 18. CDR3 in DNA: TGTGCCAGCAACGACCCGGGACAGCCAACAACTAGCTATGGCTACACCTTC. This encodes CASNDPGQPTTSYGYTF.

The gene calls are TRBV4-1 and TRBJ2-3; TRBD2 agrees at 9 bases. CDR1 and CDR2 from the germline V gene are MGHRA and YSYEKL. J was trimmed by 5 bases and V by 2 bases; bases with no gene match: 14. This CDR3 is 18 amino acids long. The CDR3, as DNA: TGCGCCAGCAGCCAATCACCCGGGGTAGCGGGGGACGTAGATACGCAGTATTTT. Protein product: CASSQSPGVAGDVDTQYF.

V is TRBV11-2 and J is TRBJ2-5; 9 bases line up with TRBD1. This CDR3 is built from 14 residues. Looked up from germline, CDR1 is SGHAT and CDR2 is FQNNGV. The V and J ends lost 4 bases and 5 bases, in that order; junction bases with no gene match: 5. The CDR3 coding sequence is TGTGCCAGCAGCTCCGGACAGGGGACGGAGACCCAGTACTTC. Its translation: CASSSGQGTETQYF.

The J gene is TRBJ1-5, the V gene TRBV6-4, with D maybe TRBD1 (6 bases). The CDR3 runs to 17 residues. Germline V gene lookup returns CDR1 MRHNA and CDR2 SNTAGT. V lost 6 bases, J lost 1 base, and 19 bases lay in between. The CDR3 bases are TGTGCCAGCAGAGAGGGACAAATTATAATCAGCAATCAGCCCCAGCATTTT. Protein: CASREGQIIISNQPQHF.

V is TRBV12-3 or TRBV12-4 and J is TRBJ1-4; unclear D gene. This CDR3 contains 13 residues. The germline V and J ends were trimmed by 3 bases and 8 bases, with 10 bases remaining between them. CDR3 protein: CASSFTPREKLFF. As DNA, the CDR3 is TGTGCCAGCAGTTTTACCCCGCGGGAAAAACTGTTTTTT.

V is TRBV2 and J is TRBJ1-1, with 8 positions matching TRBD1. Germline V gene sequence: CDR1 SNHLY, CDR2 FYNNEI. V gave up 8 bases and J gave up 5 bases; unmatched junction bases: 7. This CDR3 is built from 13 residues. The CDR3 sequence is CASRDQGATEAFF. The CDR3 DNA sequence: TGTGCCAGCCGGGACCAGGGGGCTACTGAAGCTTTCTTT.

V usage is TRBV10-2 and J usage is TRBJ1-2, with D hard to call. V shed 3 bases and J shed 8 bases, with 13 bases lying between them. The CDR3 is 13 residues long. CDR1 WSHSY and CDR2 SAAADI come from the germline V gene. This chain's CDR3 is CASSEEFVYGYTF. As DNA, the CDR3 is TGCGCCAGCAGTGAAGAGTTCGTCTACGGCTACACCTTC.

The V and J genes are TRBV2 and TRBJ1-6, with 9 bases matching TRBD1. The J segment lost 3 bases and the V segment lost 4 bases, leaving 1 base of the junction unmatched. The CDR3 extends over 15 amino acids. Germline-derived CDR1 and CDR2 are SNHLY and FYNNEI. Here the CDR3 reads CASSGQGGYNSPLHF. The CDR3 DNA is TGTGCCAGCAGTGGACAGGGGGGCTATAATTCACCCCTCCACTTT.

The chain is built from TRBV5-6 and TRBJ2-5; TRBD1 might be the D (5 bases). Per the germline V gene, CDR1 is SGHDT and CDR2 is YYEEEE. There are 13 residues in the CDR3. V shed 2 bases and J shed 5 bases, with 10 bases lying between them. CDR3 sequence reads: CASSLRGMETQYF. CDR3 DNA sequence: TGTGCCAGCAGCTTAAGGGGTATGGAGACCCAGTACTTC.

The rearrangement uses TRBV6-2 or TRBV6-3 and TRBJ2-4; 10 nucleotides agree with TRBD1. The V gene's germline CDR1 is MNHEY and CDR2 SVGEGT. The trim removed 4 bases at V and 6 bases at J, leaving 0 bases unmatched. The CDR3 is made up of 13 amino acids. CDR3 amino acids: CASSWTGGNIQYF. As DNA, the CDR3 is TGTGCCAGCAGTTGGACAGGGGGAAACATTCAGTACTTC.

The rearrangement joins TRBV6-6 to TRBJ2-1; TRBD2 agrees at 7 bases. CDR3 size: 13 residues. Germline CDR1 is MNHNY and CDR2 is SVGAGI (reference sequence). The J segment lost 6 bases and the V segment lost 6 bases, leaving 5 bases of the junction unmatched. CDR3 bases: TGTGCCAGCAGGCGGGAGAGTGGCAATGAGCAGTTCTTC. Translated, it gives CASRRESGNEQFF.

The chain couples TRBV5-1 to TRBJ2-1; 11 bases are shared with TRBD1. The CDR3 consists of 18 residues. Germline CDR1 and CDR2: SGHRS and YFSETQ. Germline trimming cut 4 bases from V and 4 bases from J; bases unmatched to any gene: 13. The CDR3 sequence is CASSRTGGAGFEYNEQFF. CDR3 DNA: TGCGCCAGCAGCAGGACAGGGGGCGCAGGATTCGAATACAATGAGCAGTTCTTC. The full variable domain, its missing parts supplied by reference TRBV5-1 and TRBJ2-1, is KAGVTQTPRYLIKTRGQQVTLSCSPISGHRSVSWYQQTPGQGLQFLFEYFSETQRNKGNFPGRFSGRQFSNSRSEMNVSTLELGDSALYLCASSRTGGAGFEYNEQFFGPGTRLTVL.

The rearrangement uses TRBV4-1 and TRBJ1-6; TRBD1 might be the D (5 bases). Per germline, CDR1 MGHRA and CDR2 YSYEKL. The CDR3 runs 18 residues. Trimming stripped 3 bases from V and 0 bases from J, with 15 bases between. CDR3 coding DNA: TGCGCCAGCAGCCAGACCCCGACAGCTAGCTCCTATAATTCACCCCTCCACTTT. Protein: CASSQTPTASSYNSPLHF.

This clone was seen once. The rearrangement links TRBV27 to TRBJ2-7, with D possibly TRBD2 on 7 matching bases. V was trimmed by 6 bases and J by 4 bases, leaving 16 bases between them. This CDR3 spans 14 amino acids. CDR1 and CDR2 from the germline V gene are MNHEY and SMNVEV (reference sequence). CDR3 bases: TGTGCCAGCAGCCGCAGGGGAGGGTTGTACGAGCAGTACTTC. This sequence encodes CASSRRGGLYEQYF.

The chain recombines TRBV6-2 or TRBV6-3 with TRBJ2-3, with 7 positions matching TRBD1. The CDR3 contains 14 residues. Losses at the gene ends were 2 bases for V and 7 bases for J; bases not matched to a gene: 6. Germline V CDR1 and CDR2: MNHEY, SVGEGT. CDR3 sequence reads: CASSYTGETYTQYF. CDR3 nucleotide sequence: TGTGCCAGCAGTTACACAGGGGAGACTTATACGCAGTATTTT.

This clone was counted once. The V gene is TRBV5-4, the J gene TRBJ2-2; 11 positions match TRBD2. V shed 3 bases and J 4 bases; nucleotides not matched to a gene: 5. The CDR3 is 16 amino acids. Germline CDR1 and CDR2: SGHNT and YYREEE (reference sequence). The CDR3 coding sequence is TGTGCCAGCAGCTCCCTAGCGGGGGGACCCACCGGGGAGCTGTTTTTT. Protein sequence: CASSSLAGGPTGELFF.

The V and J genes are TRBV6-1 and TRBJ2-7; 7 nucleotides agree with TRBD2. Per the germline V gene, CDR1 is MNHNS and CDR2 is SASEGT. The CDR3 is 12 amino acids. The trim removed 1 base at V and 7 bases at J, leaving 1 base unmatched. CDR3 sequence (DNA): TGTGCCAGCAGTGAAGTGCGGGGGGAGCAGTACGTC. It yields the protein CASSEVRGEQYV.

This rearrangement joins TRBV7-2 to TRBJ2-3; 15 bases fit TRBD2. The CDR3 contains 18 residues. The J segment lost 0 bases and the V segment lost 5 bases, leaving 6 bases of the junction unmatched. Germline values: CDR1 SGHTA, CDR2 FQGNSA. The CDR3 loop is CASSRGLAGGLSTDTQYF. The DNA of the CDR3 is TGTGCCAGCAGCAGAGGACTAGCGGGAGGGTTAAGCACAGATACGCAGTATTTT.

CDR3 residues: CASSIDLDKAMNTEAFF. DNA of the CDR3: TGTGCCAGTAGTATAGACCTCGACAAAGCCATGAACACTGAAGCTTTCTTT. The rearrangement links TRBV19 to TRBJ1-1; no clear D. CDR1 is LNHDA, CDR2 SQIVND, per germline (reference sequence). This CDR3 spans 17 amino acids. V dropped 0 bases and J dropped 0 bases, with 14 bases sitting between them.

The CDR3 region is CASSPPGQGYGYTF. The CDR3 DNA follows: TGTGCCAGCAGTCCACCGGGACAGGGGTATGGCTACACCTTC. The chain is built from TRBV28 and TRBJ1-2, with 10 nucleotides matching TRBD1. Germline V gene data show CDR1 as MDHEN and CDR2 as SYDVKM. Losses at the gene ends were 5 bases for V and 5 bases for J; bases not matched to a gene: 5. This CDR3 contains 14 residues.

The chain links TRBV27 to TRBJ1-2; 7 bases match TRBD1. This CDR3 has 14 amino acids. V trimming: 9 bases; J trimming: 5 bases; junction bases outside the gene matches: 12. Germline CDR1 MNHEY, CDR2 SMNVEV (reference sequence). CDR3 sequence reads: CASSPTGNLYGYTF. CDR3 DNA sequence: TGTGCCAGTTCCCCGACAGGGAACCTTTATGGCTACACCTTC.

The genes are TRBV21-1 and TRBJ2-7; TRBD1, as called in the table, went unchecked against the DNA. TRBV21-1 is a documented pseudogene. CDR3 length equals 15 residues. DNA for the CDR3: TGTGCCAGCAGCAATGTGGGATGGACAGACTACGAGCAGTACGTC. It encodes CASSNVGWTDYEQYV.

Written as DNA, the CDR3 is TGTGCCAGCCAGGGGTGGTCAGGGACTGAAAAACTGTTTTTT. It is translated as CASQGWSGTEKLFF. This sequence joins TRBV28 and TRBJ1-4; possibly TRBD1 for D (6 bases). V lost 8 bases to trimming and J lost 7 bases, with 17 bases between them. The CDR3 length is 14 residues. Germline V gene data show CDR1 as MDHEN and CDR2 as SYDVKM. Full variable domain (outside the CDR3, taken from reference TRBV28 and TRBJ1-4): DVKVTQSSRYLVKRTGEKVFLECVQDMDHENMFWYRQDPGLGLRLIYFSYDVKMKEKGDIPEGYSVSREKKERFSLILESASTNQTSMYLCASQGWSGTEKLFFGSGTQLSVL.

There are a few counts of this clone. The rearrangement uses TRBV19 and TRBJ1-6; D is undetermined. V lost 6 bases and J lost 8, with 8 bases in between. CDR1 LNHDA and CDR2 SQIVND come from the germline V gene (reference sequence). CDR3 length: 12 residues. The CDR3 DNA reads TGTGCCAGTAGCGTGAGGGATTCACCCCTCCACTTT. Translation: CASSVRDSPLHF.

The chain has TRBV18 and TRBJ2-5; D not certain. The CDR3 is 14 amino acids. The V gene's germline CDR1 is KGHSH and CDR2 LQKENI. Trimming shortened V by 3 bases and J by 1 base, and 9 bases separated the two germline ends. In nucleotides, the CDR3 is TGTGCCAGCTCACCTCTGGGCCTCCAAGAGACCCAGTACTTC. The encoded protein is CASSPLGLQETQYF.

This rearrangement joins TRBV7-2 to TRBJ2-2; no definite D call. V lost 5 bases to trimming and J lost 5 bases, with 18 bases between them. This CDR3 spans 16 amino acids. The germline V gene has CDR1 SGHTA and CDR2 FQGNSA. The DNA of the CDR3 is TGTGCCAGCAGCCCGCACTCACCCCATTCGACCGGGGAGCTGTTTTTT. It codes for CASSPHSPHSTGELFF.